A selection of T cell receptor beta chains follows, all from one sample in a study of CD8 T cells in Susac syndrome. TCRdb passed the immunoSEQ multiplex PCR reads through MiXCR, listing each CDR3 protein once. Of tens of thousands of distinct CDR3 sequences in the sample, around 94% were seen once. Material: CD8+ T cells from PBMCs. Every receptor here comes from a human donor in good health. Both conserved end residues are part of each CDR3. A D gene is named only where the DNA matches it firmly. Size values are once, few and many counts, or a class for expanded clones, and some rows have none.

v_gene	j_gene	d_gene	abundance	CDR3nt	CDR3aa
TRBV19	TRBJ2-7	TRBD1	NA	TGTGCCAGTAGTATAGGGGACAGGTTTTCCTACGAGCAGTACTTC	CASSIGDRFSYEQYF
TRBV13	TRBJ1-1	NA	NA	TGTGCCAGCAGCTTAGGGGCCCGGGATGAAGCTTTCTTT	CASSLGARDEAFF
TRBV7-9	TRBJ1-3	NA	NA	TGTGCCAGCAGCTTAGGGGGAAACACCATATATTTT	CASSLGGNTIYF
TRBV7-9	TRBJ1-1	NA	NA	TGTGCCAGCAGCTTAGCGATACAGGGCGACACTGAAGCTTTCTTT	CASSLAIQGDTEAFF
TRBV27	TRBJ1-3	NA	NA	TGTGCCAGCAGACAGGCGGACACCATATATTTT	CASRQADTIYF
TRBV6-6	TRBJ2-5	NA	NA	TGTGCCACCATAGGGGAACAGGCAACGGTGGAGACCCAGTACTTC	CATIGEQATVETQYF
TRBV11-2	TRBJ2-2	TRBD1	once	TGTGCCAGCAGCTCGTTGTTCACAGAAGCCGGGACAGGGCTAGAAACCGGGGAGCTGTTTTTT	CASSSLFTEAGTGLETGELFF
TRBV6-2/TRBV6-3	TRBJ1-1	NA	NA	TGTGCCAGCAGTTACAAGATAGGGATGAACACTGAAGCTTTCTTT	CASSYKIGMNTEAFF
TRBV6-2/TRBV6-3	TRBJ2-5	NA	NA	TGTGCCAGCAGTTCGCACCCAGGGCGGGCGGAGACCCAGTACTTC	CASSSHPGRAETQYF
TRBV13	TRBJ2-3	TRBD2	once	TGTGCCAGCAGCCTAACTAGCGGACTGAGCACAGATACGCAGTATTTT	CASSLTSGLSTDTQYF
TRBV20-1	TRBJ2-7	NA	NA	TGCAGTGCTGGGGTGAGCTCCTACGAGCAGTACTTC	CSAGVSSYEQYF
TRBV18	TRBJ1-2	TRBD1	NA	TGTGCCAGCTCACAAGACGACAGGGGGAGAGATGGTGGCTACACCTTC	CASSQDDRGRDGGYTF
TRBV5-1	TRBJ2-5	NA	NA	TGCGCCAGCAGCTTCGAGGGGTACCAAGAGACCCAGTACTTC	CASSFEGYQETQYF
TRBV3-1	TRBJ1-6	NA	few	TGTGCCAGCAGCCCCCCGGATAATTCACCCCTCCACTTT	CASSPPDNSPLHF
TRBV7-2	TRBJ2-5	TRBD2	NA	TGTGCCAGCACCGAGTGGGTGGCTAGCGGGGGGGGCCATGAGACCCAGTACTTC	CASTEWVASGGGHETQYF
TRBV5-4	TRBJ1-2	TRBD1	NA	TGTGCCAGCAGCTTCCGACAGGGGACTGGCTACACCTTC	CASSFRQGTGYTF
TRBV27	TRBJ2-1	TRBD1	NA	TGTGCCAGCAGTAAAGAGGGGGCTTCATACAATGAGCAGTTCTTC	CASSKEGASYNEQFF
TRBV6-2/TRBV6-3	TRBJ2-1	NA	NA	TGTGCCAGCAGTTCCTTCTGGCCTCAGACTTATTGGAATGAGCAGTTCTTC	CASSSFWPQTYWNEQFF